One sample yielded the 14 T cell receptor beta chains listed below, sequenced in a study of T cells in Graves' hyperthyroidism and ophthalmopathy. From RNA transcripts, TCR beta CDR3 regions were amplified. RT-PCR in the first round (using the HTBI primer set) targeted the TCR CDR3. From the multiplex PCR reads, TCRdb called clonotypes with MiXCR, one entry per CDR3 protein. This sample has about 400,000 distinct CDR3 sequences, with just under 15% found just once. Sequencing was performed on blood. The source of these receptors is a woman under 40 with Graves' hyperthyroidism.

This clonotype was counted at least ten times. The chain is built from TRBV5-1 and TRBJ2-7; D is undetermined. CDR1 and CDR2 from the germline V gene are SGHRS and YFSETQ. Trimming shortened V by 0 bases and J by 6 bases, and 10 bases separated the two germline ends. This CDR3 has 13 residues. The CDR3 reads CASSLVTSPEQYF. CDR3 bases: TGCGCCAGCAGCTTGGTGACTTCGCCCGAGCAGTACTTC.

The sample holds a few counts of this clonotype. The chain couples TRBV5-4 to TRBJ2-7; D remains unclear. CDR3 length: 10 amino acids. The germline V and J ends were trimmed by 9 bases and 5 bases, with 9 bases remaining between them. Per the germline V gene, CDR1 is SGHNT and CDR2 is YYREEE (reference sequence). The CDR3 spells CATHPHEQYF. CDR3 DNA sequence: TGTGCCACCCATCCCCACGAGCAGTACTTC.

This clonotype was seen only a few times. This chain links TRBV7-9 with TRBJ1-1; D is ambiguous. The CDR3 totals 10 residues. Germline values: CDR1 SEHNR, CDR2 FQNEAQ (reference sequence). Trimming shortened V by 6 bases and J by 8 bases, and 7 bases separated the two germline ends. The CDR3, as DNA: TGTGCCAGCAGTATAGTAGAAGCTTTCTTT. Translating it yields CASSIVEAFF.

The rearrangement uses TRBV9 and TRBJ2-7; 10 bases are a match to TRBD2. CDR1 SGDLS and CDR2 YYNGEE come from the germline V gene. The CDR3 covers 17 residues. V shed 3 bases, J shed 4 bases, and the junction held 13 bases outside the gene matches. The DNA for the CDR3 is TGTGCCAGCAGCGATTATAGGTCTAGCGGGAGTCTATACGAGCAGTACTTC. Its protein is CASSDYRSSGSLYEQYF. Based on the CDR3 plus reference TRBV9 and TRBJ2-7, the full variable domain is DSGVTQTPKHLITATGQRVTLRCSPRSGDLSVYWYQQSLDQGLQFLIQYYNGEERAKGNILERFSAQQFPDLHSELNLSSLELGDSALYFCASSDYRSSGSLYEQYFGPGTRLTVT.

The CDR3 loop is CSVEGLASSYEQYF. The CDR3 DNA follows: TGCAGCGTTGAAGGGCTAGCGAGCTCCTACGAGCAGTACTTC. The chain combines TRBV29-1 with TRBJ2-7; maybe TRBD2 (6 bases). V lost 1 base and J lost 0, with 10 bases in between. The germline gives CDR1 SQVTM, CDR2 ANQGSEA. This CDR3 has 14 residues.

The chain recombines TRBV6-2 or TRBV6-3 with TRBJ1-4; the D is unclear. The germline V and J ends were trimmed by 5 bases and 7 bases, with 23 bases remaining between them. CDR1 and CDR2 (germline): MNHEY, SVGEGT. This CDR3 contains 17 residues. CDR3 amino acids: CASSRSPNWQSGEKLFF. CDR3 bases: TGTGCCAGCAGTAGATCGCCCAATTGGCAGTCTGGTGAAAAACTGTTTTTT.

The chain has TRBV10-3 and TRBJ1-6, with D hard to call. CDR1 and CDR2 from the germline V gene are ENHRY and SYGVKD. With 6 bases removed from V and 5 bases from J, the gap between germline ends came to 2 bases. The CDR3 is 11 amino acids. Here the CDR3 reads CAISDNSPLHF. For the CDR3, the DNA is TGTGCCATCAGCGATAATTCACCCCTCCACTTT.

Ten or more counts support this clonotype. The rearrangement uses TRBV18 and TRBJ2-1, with 10 bases fitting TRBD1. Per germline, CDR1 KGHSH and CDR2 LQKENI. Trimming removed 4 bases from V and 7 bases from J; junction bases left unmatched: 4. The CDR3 loop spans 14 amino acids. CDR3 residues: CASSLRQGANEQFF. CDR3 nucleotides: TGTGCCAGCTCACTTAGACAGGGGGCTAATGAGCAGTTCTTC.

This chain connects TRBV5-1 to TRBJ2-6, with D unclear. The CDR3 runs 15 residues. V was clipped by 0 bases and J by 3 bases, with 7 bases between them. Germline CDR1 is SGHRS and CDR2 is YFSETQ. The CDR3 nucleotides are TGCGCCAGCAGCTTGGACCGTTTTGGGGCCAACGTCCTGACTTTC. This codes for CASSLDRFGANVLTF.

This clonotype appeared a few times. The J gene is TRBJ1-1, the V gene TRBV7-2, with 9 bases matching TRBD1. Germline CDR1 SGHTA, CDR2 FQGNSA. The CDR3 contains 13 residues. After removal of 6 bases from V and 6 bases from J, the junction contained 5 bases not matched to a gene. CDR3 nucleotide sequence: TGTGCCAGCAGTTCTACAGGGGGCTCTGAAGCTTTCTTT. Its translation is CASSSTGGSEAFF.

In this sample, this clonotype turned up many times. V is TRBV11-2 and J is TRBJ2-3; 11 bases map to TRBD2. This CDR3 has 17 amino acids. The germline V gene has CDR1 SGHAT and CDR2 FQNNGV. J gave up 0 bases and V 5 bases, and 7 bases lay outside the gene matches. This CDR3 is CASSPLSGRASTDTQYF. CDR3 nucleotides: TGTGCCAGCAGCCCCCTTAGCGGGAGGGCCAGCACAGATACGCAGTATTTT.

The table lists this clonotype with a few counts. The rearrangement joins TRBV7-2 to TRBJ2-5, with D possibly matching TRBD1 (6 bases). Germline CDR1 is SGHTA and CDR2 is FQGNSA. The CDR3 runs to 14 residues. V lost 0 bases and J 5 bases, leaving 10 bases between the germline ends. CDR3 in DNA: TGTGCCAGCAGCTTAGCAACAGGGAAGGAGACCCAGTACTTC. Its translation: CASSLATGKETQYF.

This clonotype was counted ten times or more. This chain connects TRBV28 to TRBJ2-3, with 8 bases lining up with TRBD1. Trimming removed 6 bases from V and 2 bases from J; junction bases left unmatched: 7. CDR3 length equals 15 residues. Looked up from germline, CDR1 is MDHEN and CDR2 is SYDVKM. DNA of the CDR3: TGTGCCAGCAGCCCCCCGGGACAGGCCACAGATACGCAGTATTTT. Its protein is CASSPPGQATDTQYF.

This clonotype was picked up a small number of times. This chain joins TRBV4-1 and TRBJ2-2; 12 nucleotides line up with TRBD2. The germline V gene has CDR1 MGHRA and CDR2 YSYEKL. This CDR3 has 19 amino acids. The ends lost 1 base at V and 4 bases at J; junction bases unmatched: 10. This chain's CDR3 is CASSQGTLAGGPSTGELFF. In nucleotides, the CDR3 is TGCGCCAGCAGCCAAGGAACCCTAGCGGGAGGGCCTAGCACCGGGGAGCTGTTTTTT.